One and the same sample provided the 4 T cell receptor beta chains below, sequenced in a study of shared clonotypes between healthy human individuals. The table came from immunoSEQ multiplex PCR; TCRdb's copy has only in-frame clones and leaves some out. The data contain 760,000 or so clones, 90% to 98% of them singletons. As defined, naive CD8 cells were CD45RO-negative and positively selected for CCR7, with terminally differentiated effector memory CD45RA+ cells excluded. Input material: naive CD8+ T cells sorted from blood. These receptors all come from a man aged 25-45 years in good health.

This clone appeared a single time. The chain carries TRBV28 and TRBJ1-1; D possibly corresponds to TRBD1 (6 bases). Trimming took 7 bases from V and 11 from J, leaving 20 bases between them. Germline CDR1 reads MDHEN; CDR2 reads SYDVKM. The CDR3 has 13 residues. The DNA of the CDR3 is TGTGCCAGCACCCCGTCCCCAGGGGATTCGGCTTTCTTT. Translating it yields CASTPSPGDSAFF. Based on the CDR3 plus reference TRBV28 and TRBJ1-1, the full variable domain is DVKVTQSSRYLVKRTGEKVFLECVQDMDHENMFWYRQDPGLGLRLIYFSYDVKMKEKGDIPEGYSVSREKKERFSLILESASTNQTSMYLCASTPSPGDSAFFGQGTRLTVV.

V is TRBV5-5 and J is TRBJ2-7, with 8 bases fitting TRBD2. The germline V gene encodes CDR1 SGHKS and CDR2 YYEKEE (reference sequence). The CDR3 runs to 14 residues. The V segment lost 3 bases and the J segment 5 bases; nucleotides outside the gene matches: 7. CDR3: CASSSHSGTDEQYF. CDR3 sequence (DNA): TGTGCCAGCAGCTCCCATAGCGGGACCGACGAGCAGTACTTC.

The chain joins TRBV29-1 to TRBJ2-5; D gene ambiguous. Looked up from germline, CDR1 is SQVTM and CDR2 is ANQGSEA. The CDR3 runs to 11 residues. The V and J ends lost 4 bases and 1 base respectively, with 4 bases between them. The CDR3 loop reads CSVVAQETQYF. The CDR3, as DNA: TGCAGCGTTGTAGCCCAAGAGACCCAGTACTTC.

V is TRBV2 and J is TRBJ2-1, with D possibly being TRBD2 (6 bases). The germline V gene encodes CDR1 SNHLY and CDR2 FYNNEI. The CDR3 is made up of 13 amino acids. Trimming stripped 6 bases from V and 6 bases from J, with 12 bases between. This chain's CDR3 is CASRGGLANEQFF. As DNA, the CDR3 is TGTGCCAGCAGGGGGGGACTTGCCAATGAGCAGTTCTTC.